This TCR beta chain was sequenced for a study of T cell responses to AZD1222 COVID-19 vaccine. Worth noting for this clone: No antigen is known for it.

Broader study findings: Only six or seven AZD1222 recipients were seropositive at baseline. Donors, mostly white British, included more females; clonal diversity was possibly underestimated. Every sample of the repertoires postdated the peak T cell response.

Clones were read by immunoSEQ multiplex PCR, and TCRdb kept only the in-frame ones, dropping some. This table has more than 150,000 clones, almost 95% appearing once. V lost 1 base to trimming and J lost 6 bases, with 18 bases between them. Germline lookup yields CDR1 SGHVS and CDR2 FNYEAQ. This CDR3 contains 17 residues. The sequencing used peripheral blood, collected on day 0 of AZD1222 vaccination. This receptor was identified in an adult in good health. The chain recombines TRBV7-6 with TRBJ2-2, with D maybe TRBD1 (5 bases). The CDR3 loop is CASSLVVFQGISGELFF. The CDR3 bases are TGTGCCAGCAGCTTAGTAGTATTCCAGGGCATATCCGGGGAGCTGTTTTTT.